The 3 T cell receptor beta chains below come from one sample, sequenced in a study of tumor-infiltrating lymphocytes in primary liver carcinoma (dated by TCRdb to about 2017). Sequencing instrument: Illumina HiSeq 2500. Using a constant-region primer and ProtoScript II reverse transcriptase, TCRbeta-specific cDNA was reverse-transcribed from roughly 500 ng total RNA. Construction of the TCRbeta libraries relied on three nested rounds of multiplex PCR, following a slightly modified ARM-PCR procedure. The first two PCR rounds used multiplex TRBV1-TRBV30 forward primers with a Cbeta reverse primer, each for approximately 11 cycles. TCRdb reanalyzed the raw reads on its own, using fastp at Q25 for trimming and MiXCR for clone calling, and kept in-frame beta chains. Records with the same CDR3 protein are collapsed into one entry carrying the most frequent genes and DNA. The sample profile shows around 100,000 distinct CDR3 sequences; roughly 69% of them were found once. Together, the top ten hold over 9.5% of the sample.

Total RNA and DNA were co-extracted from approximately 20-30 mg of bulk tissue with the AllPrep DNA/RNA mini kit, without cell sorting. The sample was liver tumor tissue from sampling region 5. The cell subset or site label, read with the paper, signifies: tumor region T5, tumor centre. The receptors derive from a woman aged 55-75 years with primary liver carcinoma and hepatitis B virus infection.

As concerns this clonotype: This likely comes from a read error, as the CDR3 has no conserved phenylalanine or tryptophan at its end. The chain is built from TRBV5-4 and TRBJ1-1; D unresolved. The CDR3 length is 14 residues. Germline lookup yields CDR1 SGHNT and CDR2 YYREEE (reference sequence). CDR3 sequence: CASSLRYLNAEAFY. As DNA, the CDR3 is TGTGCCAGCAGCTTGAGGTACTTGAACGCTGAAGCTTTCTAT.

Comments on this clonotype: Its ends do not fully match the called genes, so a read error is possible. J is TRBJ2-3 and V is TRBV4-2; TRBD1 agrees at 9 bases. This CDR3 spans 17 amino acids. Germline CDR1 reads LGHNA; CDR2 reads YNFKEQ. The CDR3 loop reads CTSNQEGTGSRTDTQYF. DNA for the CDR3: TGTACCAGCAACCAAGAGGGGACAGGGTCTCGCACAGATACGCAGTATTTT.

Note on this clonotype: At one end the junction does not follow the germline gene, possibly because of a read error. V is TRBV10-1 and J is TRBJ2-5; the D is unclear. Germline values: CDR1 WNHNN, CDR2 SYGVQD (reference sequence). CDR3 size: 13 residues. For the CDR3, the DNA is TGCACCAGCAGTGAAAGGGTGGGGGAGACCCAGTACTTC. Protein: CTSSERVGETQYF.